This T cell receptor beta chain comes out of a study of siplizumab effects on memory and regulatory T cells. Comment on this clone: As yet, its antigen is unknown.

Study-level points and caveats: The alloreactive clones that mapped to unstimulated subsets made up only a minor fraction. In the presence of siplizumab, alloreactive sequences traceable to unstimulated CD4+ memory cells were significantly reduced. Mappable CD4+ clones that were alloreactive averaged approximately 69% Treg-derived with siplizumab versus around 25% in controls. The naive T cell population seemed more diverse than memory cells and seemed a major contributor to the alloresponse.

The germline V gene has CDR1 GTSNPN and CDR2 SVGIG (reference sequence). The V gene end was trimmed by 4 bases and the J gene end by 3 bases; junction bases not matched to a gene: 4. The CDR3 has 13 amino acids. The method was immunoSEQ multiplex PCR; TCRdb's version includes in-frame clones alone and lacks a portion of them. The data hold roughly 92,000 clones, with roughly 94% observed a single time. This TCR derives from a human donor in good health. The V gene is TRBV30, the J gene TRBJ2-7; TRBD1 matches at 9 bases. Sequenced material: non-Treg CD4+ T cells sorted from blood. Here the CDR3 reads CAWTRTGVYEQYF. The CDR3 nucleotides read TGTGCCTGGACTCGGACAGGGGTCTACGAGCAGTACTTC. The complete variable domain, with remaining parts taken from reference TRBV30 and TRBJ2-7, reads SQTIHQWPATLVQPVGSPLSLECTVEGTSNPNLYWYRQAAGRGLQLLFYSVGIGQISSEVPQNLSASRPQDRQFILSSKKLLLSDSGFYLCAWTRTGVYEQYFGPGTRLTVT.